Below, one T cell receptor beta chain is given with its context. The V gene's germline CDR1 is MGHDK and CDR2 SYGVNS. The germline V and J ends were trimmed by 3 bases and 4 bases, with 13 bases remaining between them. The CDR3 is 16 amino acids. The sample comes from a study of blood T cell repertoires in COVID-19. Background on the study: COVID-19 samples from acute and convalescent phases originated in the United States, Italy and Spain.

The study recruited people aged 18 to 89 years across more than 20 US areas. Symptom resolution, clearance, or two negative PCRs marked the recovered donors of Cohort 3. Generated by immunoSEQ multiplex PCR, the TCRdb table keeps only in-frame clones and is missing some. The sample has a few hundred thousand clones; approximately 87% are singletons. The TCR originated in a man aged 25 to 45 who had recovered from COVID-19. The chain carries TRBV25-1 and TRBJ1-6; no clear D gene. The sequencing input was PBMCs or T cells enriched from blood (not recorded which). Written as DNA, the CDR3 is TGTGCCAGCAGTGACGTGTCAGGCCCATATAATTCACCCCTCCACTTT. Translating gives CASSDVSGPYNSPLHF. Looking up the rest from reference TRBV25-1 and TRBJ1-6 gives the full variable domain: EADIYQTPRYLVIGTGKKITLECSQTMGHDKMYWYQQDPGMELHLIHYSYGVNSTEKGDLSSESTVSRIRTEHFPLTLESARPSHTSQYLCASSDVSGPYNSPLHFGNGTRLTVT.